This entry lists 30 T cell receptor beta chains sequenced from one sample in a study of identical twins. TCRdb called the 5' RACE reads again in MiXCR, with one record for every CDR3 protein. This sample has some 590,000 distinct CDR3 sequences, with approximately 9.6% found just once. These sequences were also reported in another study, on yellow fever vaccine responses in identical twins.

The material sequenced was PBMCs. The receptors stem from a woman in her late teens or twenties in good health.

This clonotype was counted between two and nine times. The chain carries TRBV29-1 and TRBJ1-1; maybe TRBD1 (6 bases). The V and J ends lost 7 bases and 4 bases respectively, with 10 bases between them. Germline V CDR1 and CDR2: SQVTM, ANQGSEA. The CDR3 spans 11 residues. CDR3 protein: CSARQVTEAFF. In DNA, the CDR3 is TGCAGCGCGAGACAGGTCACTGAAGCTTTCTTT.

This clonotype was counted a few times. The V and J genes are TRBV7-2 and TRBJ1-3; no clear D. This CDR3 contains 16 residues. V shed 1 base and J shed 0 bases, with 10 bases lying between them. Germline values: CDR1 SGHTA, CDR2 FQGNSA. The CDR3 bases are TGTGCCAGCAGCTTAGAATGGACCGACTCTGGAAACACCATATATTTT. Protein product: CASSLEWTDSGNTIYF.

V usage is TRBV7-9 and J usage is TRBJ2-7, with D perhaps TRBD2 (7 bases). The ends were cut back, 5 bases at V and 8 bases at J, with 13 bases in the middle. The germline gives CDR1 SEHNR, CDR2 FQNEAQ (reference sequence). CDR3 size: 12 residues. The CDR3 DNA sequence: TGTGCCAGCAGCGGGGGGGCTCCTCAGCAGTACTTC. It translates to CASSGGAPQQYF.

This clonotype was counted at least ten times. The chain combines TRBV27 with TRBJ1-2; D might be TRBD1 (5 bases). The CDR3 is 14 amino acids. Trimming took off 2 bases at V and 5 bases at J, with 12 bases between the two ends. Per germline, CDR1 MNHEY and CDR2 SMNVEV (reference sequence). The CDR3 spells CASSLGGVTYGYTF. CDR3 DNA: TGTGCCAGCAGTTTAGGGGGGGTGACTTATGGCTACACCTTC.

At least ten counts were recorded for this clonotype. The chain employs TRBV3-1 and TRBJ2-7; D uncertain. This CDR3 spans 14 amino acids. Trimming cost V 5 bases and J 6 bases, with 17 bases left between them. The V gene's germline CDR1 is LGHDT and CDR2 YNNKEL (reference sequence). The CDR3 nucleotides are TGTGCCAGCAGCGAACTCCGGTCCTCCGCCGAGCAGTACTTC. Its translation is CASSELRSSAEQYF.

This clonotype has only one observation. The chain uses TRBV29-1 and TRBJ2-3; D uncertain. V was pared by 5 bases and J by 0 bases, with 9 bases between. The germline gives CDR1 SQVTM, CDR2 ANQGSEA. The CDR3 contains 13 residues. This CDR3 is CSVNDTSTDTQYF. The CDR3 coding sequence is TGCAGCGTTAATGACACCAGCACAGATACGCAGTATTTT.

This clonotype was counted at least ten times. The CDR3 reads CASSLLVGPQYF. CDR3 nucleotides: TGTGCCAGCAGTTTACTAGTCGGTCCGCAGTATTTT. V is TRBV12-3 or TRBV12-4 and J is TRBJ2-3; D remains ambiguous. CDR3 length equals 12 residues. Deletions cut 2 bases from V and 10 bases from J, with 10 bases between.

The chain combines TRBV20-1 with TRBJ1-4; D unclear. Germline CDR1 is DFQATT and CDR2 is SNEGSKA (reference sequence). V gave up 1 base and J gave up 10 bases, with 4 bases separating them. The CDR3 is 10 residues long. CDR3 DNA: TGCAGTGCTAGAGGCGGAAAACTGTTTTTT. Translated, it gives CSARGGKLFF.

This clonotype was seen many times. The chain carries TRBV7-2 and TRBJ2-1, with TRBD2 as a possible D gene (5 bases). Per the germline V gene, CDR1 is SGHTA and CDR2 is FQGNSA. The V and J ends lost 1 base and 6 bases respectively, with 13 bases between them. CDR3 length equals 15 residues. The CDR3 reads CASSLGEGRINEQFF. The CDR3 region has the DNA TGTGCCAGCAGCTTAGGCGAGGGAAGGATCAATGAGCAGTTCTTC.

This clonotype came up many times. The V gene is TRBV4-3, the J gene TRBJ2-3; TRBD1 matches at 9 bases. The CDR3 totals 17 residues. The germline CDR1 and CDR2 sequences are LGHNA and YSLEER. The V segment lost 1 base and the J segment 4 bases; nucleotides outside the gene matches: 9. CDR3 coding DNA: TGCGCCAGCAGCCAAGGGGGGCCGGGACAGGGCGCAGATACGCAGTATTTT. Amino acids: CASSQGGPGQGADTQYF.

This clonotype was observed a few times. V and J are TRBV7-9 and TRBJ2-7; no firm D call. The CDR3 is made up of 15 amino acids. Germline loops: CDR1 SEHNR, CDR2 FQNEAQ (reference sequence). With 5 bases removed from V and 0 bases from J, the gap between germline ends came to 14 bases. CDR3 amino acids: CASSAYIESSYEQYF. CDR3 in DNA: TGTGCCAGCAGCGCCTACATTGAAAGCTCCTACGAGCAGTACTTC.

The chain uses TRBV20-1 and TRBJ2-1, with D possibly TRBD2 on 5 matching bases. This CDR3 has 13 amino acids. Germline assignment: CDR1 DFQATT and CDR2 SNEGSKA (reference sequence). V shed 6 bases and J shed 5 bases, with 14 bases lying between them. Here the CDR3 reads CSAKTDFHNEQFF. Written as DNA, the CDR3 is TGCAGTGCCAAAACGGACTTTCACAATGAGCAGTTCTTC.

The V call is TRBV4-3, the J call TRBJ2-7; maybe TRBD1 (6 bases). The CDR3 runs to 16 residues. Germline loops: CDR1 LGHNA, CDR2 YSLEER. Trimming cost V 0 bases and J 1 base, with 13 bases left between them. The CDR3 nucleotides read TGCGCCAGCAGCCAAGATCATTACACAGGGTCCTACGAGCAGTACTTC. It specifies CASSQDHYTGSYEQYF.

This chain connects TRBV6-2 or TRBV6-3 to TRBJ2-1, with 15 nucleotides matching TRBD2. This CDR3 has 18 amino acids. The V segment lost 0 bases and the J segment 8 bases; nucleotides outside the gene matches: 8. Looked up from germline, CDR1 is MNHEY and CDR2 is SVGEGT. In DNA form, the CDR3 reads TGTGCCAGCAGTTACTCGACCGGGACTAGCGGGAGGAACGATGAGCAGTTCTTC. Translating gives CASSYSTGTSGRNDEQFF.

In its sample, this clonotype was seen a few times. The chain combines TRBV5-1 with TRBJ2-1, with no clear D. Germline CDR1 SGHRS, CDR2 YFSETQ. The CDR3 spans 14 residues. V lost 1 base, J lost 8 bases, and 13 bases lay in between. CDR3 amino acids: CASSLPRPGDEQFF. CDR3 nucleotide sequence: TGCGCCAGCAGCTTGCCCCGCCCGGGCGATGAGCAGTTCTTC.

This clonotype was seen many times. The chain employs TRBV2 and TRBJ2-5; D unresolved. Germline loops: CDR1 SNHLY, CDR2 FYNNEI. This CDR3 region has 14 residues. V dropped 8 bases and J dropped 6 bases, with 19 bases sitting between them. The CDR3 DNA reads as TGTGCCAGCCAGGAAATCCTGTCGGCACAGACCCAGTACTTC. Protein: CASQEILSAQTQYF.

Many counts were recorded for this clonotype. The chain links TRBV10-3 to TRBJ2-2; D is perhaps TRBD1 or TRBD2 (5 bases each). From germline, CDR1 is ENHRY and CDR2 SYGVKD. V lost 7 bases, J lost 0 bases, and 9 bases lay in between. The CDR3 has 14 amino acids. CDR3 amino acids: CAIKGSANTGELFF. The CDR3 coding sequence is TGTGCCATCAAGGGGAGCGCGAACACCGGGGAGCTGTTTTTT.

The V gene is TRBV4-2, the J gene TRBJ2-7; D unclear. The length of the CDR3 is 15 residues. The germline V gene encodes CDR1 LGHNA and CDR2 YNFKEQ. Trimming cost V 5 bases and J 0 bases, with 14 bases left between them. The CDR3: CASSTETSSSYEQYF. CDR3 nucleotides: TGTGCCAGCAGCACGGAGACATCGAGCTCCTACGAGCAGTACTTC.

This clonotype showed up many times. The rearrangement links TRBV6-1 to TRBJ2-3; 8 nucleotides line up with TRBD2. Trimming cost V 7 bases and J 2 bases; bases outside gene matches: 14. This CDR3 region has 17 residues. CDR1 MNHNS and CDR2 SASEGT come from the germline V gene. Here the CDR3 reads CASTLRGLAGYTDTQYF. The CDR3 nucleotides read TGTGCCAGCACCCTCCGGGGGCTAGCGGGTTACACAGATACGCAGTATTTT.

This clonotype was found many times. The rearrangement links TRBV7-9 to TRBJ2-7; TRBD1 aligns across 7 bases. The CDR3 is 16 residues long. The junction had 10 bases not matched to a gene; V was cut back by 0 bases and J by 5 bases. The germline CDR1 and CDR2 sequences are SEHNR and FQNEAQ (reference sequence). The CDR3 nucleotides read TGTGCCAGCAGCTTAGCGACAGGGTTGGATACTGACGAGCAGTACTTC. It codes for CASSLATGLDTDEQYF.

The chain carries TRBV6-2 or TRBV6-3 and TRBJ2-7; 10 bases align to TRBD2. The V and J ends lost 2 bases and 2 bases, in that order; junction bases with no gene match: 6. Germline V CDR1 and CDR2: MNHEY, SVGEGT. The CDR3 has 16 amino acids. The CDR3 sequence: CASSYGGLASTYEQYF. The CDR3 nucleotides read TGTGCCAGCAGTTACGGGGGACTAGCGTCGACCTACGAGCAGTACTTC.

The sample holds many counts of this clonotype. The CDR3 DNA reads TGTGCCAGCAGTGAGATCGAGAAGAGTGAGCAGTTCTTC. Residues: CASSEIEKSEQFF. The gene calls are TRBV6-4 and TRBJ2-1; D not certain. V lost 3 bases, J lost 9 bases, and 12 bases lay in between. CDR3 size: 13 residues. Germline assignment: CDR1 MRHNA and CDR2 SNTAGT.

The chain has TRBV10-3 and TRBJ2-1, with 9 bases that match TRBD2. The germline V gene encodes CDR1 ENHRY and CDR2 SYGVKD. This CDR3 is 14 amino acids long. Germline trimming cut 9 bases from V and 10 bases from J; bases unmatched to any gene: 13. This chain's CDR3 is CAMGEAAGGEEQFF. CDR3 nucleotide sequence: TGTGCCATGGGGGAAGCGGCGGGAGGGGAGGAGCAGTTCTTC.

The V gene is TRBV7-9, the J gene TRBJ1-6; D perhaps matches TRBD1 (5 bases). The CDR3 has 15 amino acids. Germline CDR1 reads SEHNR; CDR2 reads FQNEAQ (reference sequence). V was clipped by 1 base and J by 7 bases, with 11 bases between them. This CDR3 reads CASSLVQGPNSPLHF. CDR3 nucleotide sequence: TGTGCCAGCAGCTTAGTTCAGGGCCCGAATTCACCCCTCCACTTT. Filled out from reference TRBV7-9 and TRBJ1-6, the complete variable domain reads DTGVSQNPRHKITKRGQNVTFRCDPISEHNRLYWYRQTLGQGPEFLTYFQNEAQLEKSRLLSDRFSAERPKGSFSTLEIQRTEQGDSAMYLCASSLVQGPNSPLHFGNGTRLTVT.

This clonotype turned up a few times. This rearrangement joins TRBV4-1 to TRBJ1-1, with a weak D call TRBD1 (5 bases). With 3 bases removed from V and 4 bases from J, the gap between germline ends came to 15 bases. The CDR3 length is 15 residues. From germline, CDR1 is MGHRA and CDR2 YSYEKL. This CDR3 reads CASSQGAGQGTEAFF. CDR3 DNA: TGCGCCAGCAGCCAGGGCGCAGGGCAGGGCACTGAAGCTTTCTTT.

This clonotype was seen at least ten times. The rearrangement uses TRBV28 and TRBJ2-5; TRBD1 matches 8 bases. The V gene's germline CDR1 is MDHEN and CDR2 SYDVKM. The CDR3 runs 15 residues. Trimming took 4 bases from V and 4 from J; bases not matched to a gene: 8. The CDR3 nucleotides read TGTGCCAGCAGTTCCCCCGGGACAGGCCGAGAGACCCAGTACTTC. Protein: CASSSPGTGRETQYF.

This clonotype was seen a few times. The chain links TRBV20-1 to TRBJ1-2, with D unclear. Germline loops: CDR1 DFQATT, CDR2 SNEGSKA (reference sequence). Trimming took 0 bases from V and 1 from J, leaving 12 bases between them. The CDR3 is 15 amino acids. The CDR3 region is CSARDLFDRNYGYTF. The CDR3 region has the DNA TGCAGTGCTAGAGATTTGTTCGACCGTAACTATGGCTACACCTTC.

The rearrangement links TRBV3-1 to TRBJ2-7, with D perhaps matching TRBD2 (6 bases). The CDR3 length is 15 residues. Trimming stripped 1 base from V and 6 bases from J, with 16 bases between. Germline CDR1 reads LGHDT; CDR2 reads YNNKEL (reference sequence). The CDR3 nucleotides are TGTGCCAGCAGCCAAGGCGGACAAACTAGCACCGAGCAGTACTTC. Protein sequence: CASSQGGQTSTEQYF.

This clonotype has more than one count but fewer than ten. This chain joins TRBV19 and TRBJ2-7, with 7 bases lining up with TRBD2. The CDR3 spans 13 residues. V trimming: 7 bases; J trimming: 3 bases; junction bases outside the gene matches: 6. Germline V CDR1 and CDR2: LNHDA, SQIVND (reference sequence). CDR3 sequence: CASTPQRGYEQYF. The CDR3 nucleotides read TGTGCCAGTACTCCTCAGCGGGGCTACGAGCAGTACTTC.

This clonotype occurred a few times. The chain couples TRBV9 to TRBJ2-5; 10 positions agree with TRBD1. The length of the CDR3 is 15 residues. The germline V gene has CDR1 SGDLS and CDR2 YYNGEE. Trimming took 2 bases from V and 2 from J; bases not matched to a gene: 3. CDR3 DNA sequence: TGTGCCAGCAGCGTGGGGACAGGGGCTCAAGAGACCCAGTACTTC. The encoded protein is CASSVGTGAQETQYF.